The sequence of this TCR beta chain was determined in a study of OX40 agonist ivuxolimab in advanced cancers. Overall study: Six ivuxolimab dose levels, 0.01 to 10 mg/kg, were given intravenously every 2 weeks.

The table came from immunoSEQ multiplex PCR; TCRdb's copy has only in-frame clones and leaves some out. The table lists around 84,000 clones, roughly 90% of them singletons. Study-level results: Low levels of normalized T-cell clonal expansion also appeared in some nonresponders.

In germline, CDR1 is SEHNR, CDR2 FQNEAQ (reference sequence). The CDR3 contains 12 residues. Trimming shortened V by 5 bases and J by 9 bases, and 8 bases separated the two germline ends. Turning to this clone: Its matching antigen is unknown.

This chain joins TRBV7-9 and TRBJ1-6; the D is unclear. This TCR was recovered from an adult with an advanced solid tumor such as melanoma, head and neck, liver or kidney cancer. The sample in question was CD4+ or CD8+ T cells sorted from blood, obtained in a trial of the OX40 agonist ivuxolimab. The CDR3 region is CASSPAGSPLHF. CDR3 bases: TGTGCCAGCAGCCCGGCGGGTTCACCCCTCCACTTT.